The clone carrying this T cell receptor (beta chain) was detected a few times. Primers used in a second PCR of roughly 6 to 12 cycles were a sample-barcoded 5' primer and a J-beta primer mix. TCRdb itself ran the 5' RACE reads through MiXCR, one entry per CDR3 protein. The sample holds fewer than 2,000,000 distinct CDR3 sequences, roughly two fifths seen once. This sample is part of a study of blood T cells in healthy people across ages. The CDR3 consists of 16 residues. Germline V gene lookup returns CDR1 DFQATT and CDR2 SNEGSKA (reference sequence). V trimming: 3 bases; J trimming: 6 bases; junction bases outside the gene matches: 9.

The TCR was taken from a human donor in good health. Material: blood. V and J are TRBV20-1 and TRBJ2-3, with 13 nucleotides matching TRBD2. CDR3 sequence reads: CSASTGLAGLKDTQYF. CDR3 DNA: TGCAGTGCTAGTACGGGACTAGCGGGGCTTAAGGATACGCAGTATTTT.